The rows below give T cell receptor beta chains drawn from one sample of a study of T-cell reconstitution after alpha-beta-depleted transplantation in children. MiXCR was run by TCRdb on the PCR reads, yielding one entry per CDR3 protein. Of about 580,000 distinct CDR3 sequences listed, about 23% are singletons. The sample was PBMCs, mostly from graft donor cells, taken 360 days after TCRalphabeta/CD19-depleted stem cell transplant. The receptor source for this set is a boy younger than two who had a stem cell transplant for acute myeloid leukemia, so the T cells may come from the graft donor. Each CDR3 is given with its conserved first and last residue. D genes are given only for firm matches.

v_call | cdr3_length | d_call | cdr3_aa
TRBV2 | 13 | - | CASRRGGGETQYF
TRBV25-1 | 16 | - | CASSDRTAATNEKLFF
TRBV29-1 | 13 | TRBD1 | CSVLQGARNIQYF
TRBV28 | 14 | - | CASSLRLGGLAQYF
TRBV12-3/TRBV12-4 | 12 | - | CASSPDNQPQHF
TRBV14 | 15 | - | CASSSQRGVETEAFF
TRBV20-1 | 14 | - | CSASPTGTPDTQYF
TRBV7-2 | 17 | TRBD2 | CASSPSGGAPEGRELFF
TRBV24-1 | 16 | - | CATSDGTLSGANVLTF
TRBV12-5 | 13 | - | CASGIQNTGELFF
TRBV5-1 | 17 | - | CASSLNDRPGEGDTQYF
TRBV12-3/TRBV12-4 | 15 | TRBD1 | CASSPDRGRITEAFF
TRBV29-1 | 19 | - | CSVEEGEMRESNSGNTIYF
TRBV6-5 | 16 | - | CASSYSGDSGANVLTF
TRBV6-5 | 14 | - | CASSYGGGDTEAFF
TRBV20-1 | 12 | - | CSAPPRYNEQFF
TRBV29-1 | 14 | - | CSVAPVGVGYGYTF
TRBV20-1 | 16 | TRBD2 | CSAPGLAGGAYNEQFF
TRBV7-9 | 15 | TRBD1 | CASSSNGQGENEQFF
TRBV7-9 | 13 | - | CASSPGPNSPLHF
TRBV5-5 | 15 | - | CASSLDGHSTDTQYF
TRBV29-1 | 14 | - | CSVPNGTEAYTQYF
TRBV10-2 | 15 | TRBD2 | CASSESASGGQEQFF
TRBV3-1 | 14 | - | CASSQGDLEETQYF
TRBV29-1 | 13 | - | CSVARDSNQPQHF
TRBV6-5 | 16 | TRBD1 | CASSFREGARPHGYTF
TRBV7-2 | 14 | - | CASSLATGGWPQHF
TRBV6-4 | 17 | TRBD2 | CASSDSAGGTSTDTQYF
TRBV12-3/TRBV12-4 | 13 | TRBD1 | CASSPDRGQPQHF
TRBV29-1 | 13 | - | CSAGGIAKNIQYF
TRBV5-1 | 16 | - | CASSRGAVSGANVLTF
TRBV20-1 | 14 | - | CSAGNRDPYNEQFF
TRBV6-1 | 15 | TRBD2 | CASRWGGVTSYEQYF
TRBV29-1 | 14 | TRBD1 | CSVGTGDTTDTQYF
TRBV13 | 16 | - | CASSFERQGRDNEQFF
TRBV28 | 14 | TRBD1 | CASISARQGGGYTF
TRBV28 | 13 | - | CASGPRPNQPQHF
TRBV4-1 | 14 | - | CASSQGLGFDEQFF
TRBV10-2 | 17 | - | CASSTDYAERARETQYF
TRBV7-2 | 13 | - | CASSLVAADTQYF
TRBV29-1 | 13 | - | CSASGVLGNEQFF
TRBV5-4 | 13 | - | CASVGANTGELFF
TRBV12-3/TRBV12-4 | 13 | TRBD1 | CASSRTGVNGYTF
TRBV7-2 | 14 | - | CASSVGLGVDTQYF
TRBV20-1 | 14 | TRBD1 | CSASPPGQPPGLFF